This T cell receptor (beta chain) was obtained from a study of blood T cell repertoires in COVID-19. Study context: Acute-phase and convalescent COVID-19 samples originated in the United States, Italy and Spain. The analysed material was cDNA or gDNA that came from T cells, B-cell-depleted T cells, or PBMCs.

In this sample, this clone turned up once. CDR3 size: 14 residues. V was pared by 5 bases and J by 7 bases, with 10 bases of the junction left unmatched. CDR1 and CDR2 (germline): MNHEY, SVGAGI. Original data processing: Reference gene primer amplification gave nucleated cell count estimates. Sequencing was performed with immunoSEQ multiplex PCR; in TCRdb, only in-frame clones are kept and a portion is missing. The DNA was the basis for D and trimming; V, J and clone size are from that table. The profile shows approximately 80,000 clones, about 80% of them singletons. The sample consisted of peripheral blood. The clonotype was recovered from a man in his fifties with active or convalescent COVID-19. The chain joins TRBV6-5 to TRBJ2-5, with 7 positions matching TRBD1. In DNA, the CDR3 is TGTGCCAGCAGTCCCTCGAGGGGGCCTGGGACCCAGTACTTC. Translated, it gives CASSPSRGPGTQYF.